Listed below are T cell receptor beta chains from one sample, sequenced in a study of graft-versus-host responses after intestinal transplantation. TCRdb's table, derived via immunoSEQ multiplex PCR, lists solely in-frame clones and lacks some. The data contain over 45,000 clones, over 85% of them singletons. The specimen was PBMCs, collected 26 days after transplant. Receptor source: a human patient who received an intestinal transplant, so some T cells may come from the graft donor. Each CDR3 is given with its conserved first and last residue. Each record gives: D gene, J gene, clone size, V gene, CDR3 protein, CDR3 DNA. D genes are given only for firm matches. Some rows mark clone size as missing; the rest say once, few, many or name a class of expanded clone.

D: TRBD1
J: TRBJ2-7
size: NA
V: TRBV27
CDR3: CASSYGTDYEQYF
DNA: TGTGCCAGCAGTTACGGGACAGACTACGAGCAGTACTTC

D: TRBD1
J: TRBJ1-1
size: NA
V: TRBV5-4
CDR3: CASSPVTGGVTEAFF
DNA: TGTGCCAGCAGCCCGGTGACAGGGGGCGTCACTGAAGCTTTCTTT

D: TRBD1
J: TRBJ2-2
size: NA
V: TRBV6-5
CDR3: CASSYFRDRGTGELFF
DNA: TGTGCCAGCAGTTACTTCCGGGACAGGGGCACCGGGGAGCTGTTTTTT

D: TRBD1
J: TRBJ2-7
size: NA
V: TRBV5-4
CDR3: CASSSGQVGSYEQYF
DNA: TGTGCCAGCAGCTCCGGACAGGTGGGATCCTACGAGCAGTACTTC

D: TRBD1
J: TRBJ2-3
size: NA
V: TRBV4-3
CDR3: CASSQRNWGQKETEDTDTQYF
DNA: TGCGCCAGCAGCCAAAGAAATTGGGGACAGAAAGAGACAGAGGACACAGATACGCAGTATTTT

D: NA
J: TRBJ1-4
size: NA
V: TRBV6-1
CDR3: CASSEGNRINEKLFF
DNA: TGTGCCAGCAGTGAAGGGAACAGGATTAATGAAAAACTGTTTTTT

D: NA
J: TRBJ2-7
size: NA
V: TRBV4-2
CDR3: CASSSRGGSEQYF
DNA: TGTGCCAGCAGCTCACGGGGAGGCAGCGAGCAGTACTTC

D: NA
J: TRBJ1-5
size: NA
V: TRBV19
CDR3: CASSVLQDKSPRQPQHF
DNA: TGTGCCAGTAGTGTATTACAGGATAAATCCCCCCGTCAGCCCCAGCATTTT

D: NA
J: TRBJ2-5
size: NA
V: TRBV5-6
CDR3: CASSLGGLGVKETQYF
DNA: TGTGCCAGCAGCTTGGGGGGATTGGGAGTAAAAGAGACCCAGTACTTC

D: TRBD1
J: TRBJ2-3
size: NA
V: TRBV27
CDR3: CASSTLRTGGTDTQYF
DNA: TGTGCCAGCAGTACCTTGAGGACAGGGGGCACAGATACGCAGTATTTT

D: TRBD2
J: TRBJ2-7
size: NA
V: TRBV14
CDR3: CASSQDPTSAPPLSYEQYF
DNA: TGTGCCAGCAGCCAAGATCCGACTAGCGCCCCACCACTCTCCTACGAGCAGTACTTC

D: TRBD1
J: TRBJ1-4
size: NA
V: TRBV6-1
CDR3: CASSGQTGQGFEKLFF
DNA: TGTGCCAGCAGTGGGCAGACGGGACAGGGTTTTGAAAAACTGTTTTTT

D: TRBD1
J: TRBJ1-6
size: NA
V: TRBV7-8
CDR3: CASSIGTGNSPLHF
DNA: TGTGCCAGCAGCATCGGGACAGGGAATTCACCCCTCCACTTT

D: NA
J: TRBJ2-1
size: NA
V: TRBV9
CDR3: CASSAHGQYNEQFF
DNA: TGTGCCAGCAGCGCCCACGGACAGTACAATGAGCAGTTCTTC

D: TRBD1
J: TRBJ1-1
size: NA
V: TRBV6-1
CDR3: CASSGTGGTEAFF
DNA: TGTGCCAGCAGTGGAACAGGGGGCACTGAAGCTTTCTTT

D: TRBD2
J: TRBJ2-1
size: few
V: TRBV6-1
CDR3: CASSVIAGEANEQFF
DNA: TGTGCCAGCAGTGTTATAGCGGGAGAAGCTAATGAGCAGTTCTTC

D: NA
J: TRBJ1-2
size: NA
V: TRBV7-9
CDR3: CASREQGLNYGYTF
DNA: TGTGCCAGCAGGGAGCAGGGACTTAACTATGGCTACACCTTC

D: NA
J: TRBJ1-2
size: once
V: TRBV28
CDR3: CASSSIRGRYGYTF
DNA: TGTGCCAGCAGTTCTATCAGGGGAAGGTATGGCTACACCTTC

D: NA
J: TRBJ1-2
size: NA
V: TRBV4-1
CDR3: CASSQEPSINYGYTF
DNA: TGCGCCAGCAGCCAAGAGCCGAGTATAAACTATGGCTACACCTTC

D: NA
J: TRBJ1-2
size: NA
V: TRBV2
CDR3: CASSDSSDRLYGYTF
DNA: TGTGCCAGCAGTGATTCGTCCGACAGGTTATATGGCTACACCTTC

D: TRBD2
J: TRBJ2-1
size: once
V: TRBV27
CDR3: CASKSGRAAPLYNEQFF
DNA: TGTGCCAGCAAAAGCGGGAGGGCCGCTCCCCTCTACAATGAGCAGTTCTTC

D: TRBD1
J: TRBJ2-2
size: NA
V: TRBV19
CDR3: CASSMGTGAGELFF
DNA: TGTGCCAGTAGTATGGGGACAGGGGCCGGGGAGCTGTTTTTT

D: NA
J: TRBJ1-2
size: NA
V: TRBV11-2
CDR3: CASSLIVNYGYTF
DNA: TGTGCCAGCAGCTTAATCGTAAACTATGGCTACACCTTC

D: TRBD2
J: TRBJ2-5
size: NA
V: TRBV7-9
CDR3: CASSLELAGEIQETQYF
DNA: TGTGCCAGCAGCTTAGAGCTAGCGGGGGAAATCCAAGAGACCCAGTACTTC

D: NA
J: TRBJ2-1
size: NA
V: TRBV18
CDR3: CASSPHRDYNEQFF
DNA: TGTGCCAGCTCACCGCACCGGGACTACAATGAGCAGTTCTTC

D: TRBD1
J: TRBJ1-1
size: NA
V: TRBV30
CDR3: CAWDRGGTEAFF
DNA: TGTGCCTGGGACAGGGGGGGGACTGAAGCTTTCTTT

D: NA
J: TRBJ1-2
size: NA
V: TRBV5-1
CDR3: CASSRQTGSTYGYTF
DNA: TGCGCCAGCAGCCGACAGACCGGGTCTACCTATGGCTACACCTTC

D: NA
J: TRBJ1-2
size: NA
V: TRBV19
CDR3: CASSIPQGRANGYTF
DNA: TGTGCCAGTAGTATCCCCCAGGGCAGGGCGAATGGCTACACCTTC

D: NA
J: TRBJ1-4
size: NA
V: TRBV19
CDR3: CASNIRGIDEKLFF
DNA: TGTGCCAGTAACATAAGGGGGATCGATGAAAAACTGTTTTTT

D: TRBD2
J: TRBJ2-1
size: NA
V: TRBV5-1
CDR3: CASSPGLAGGSYNEQFF
DNA: TGCGCCAGCAGCCCGGGACTAGCGGGGGGCTCCTACAATGAGCAGTTCTTC

D: TRBD1
J: TRBJ2-7
size: NA
V: TRBV28
CDR3: CASTKPGTASYEQYF
DNA: TGTGCCAGCACCAAACCCGGGACAGCATCCTACGAGCAGTACTTC

D: TRBD2
J: TRBJ2-3
size: NA
V: TRBV5-1
CDR3: CASSSGTSGADTQYF
DNA: TGCGCCAGCAGCTCAGGGACTAGCGGGGCAGATACGCAGTATTTT

D: NA
J: TRBJ2-5
size: NA
V: TRBV28
CDR3: CASSLQGFGETQYF
DNA: TGTGCCAGCAGTTTACAGGGATTCGGGGAGACCCAGTACTTC

D: NA
J: TRBJ2-2
size: few
V: TRBV29-1
CDR3: CSARTALTGELFF
DNA: TGCAGCGCACGGACAGCTCTAACCGGGGAGCTGTTTTTT

D: NA
J: TRBJ1-1
size: NA
V: TRBV27
CDR3: CASSLGSGTEAFF
DNA: TGTGCCAGCAGTTTAGGCAGCGGCACTGAAGCTTTCTTT

D: NA
J: TRBJ2-2
size: NA
V: TRBV6-5
CDR3: CASSYQYTGELFF
DNA: TGTGCCAGCAGTTACCAGTACACCGGGGAGCTGTTTTTT

D: TRBD1
J: TRBJ2-2
size: NA
V: TRBV18
CDR3: CASSVTTGGDTGELFF
DNA: TGTGCCAGCTCAGTGACGACAGGGGGCGACACCGGGGAGCTGTTTTTT

D: TRBD1
J: TRBJ2-5
size: NA
V: TRBV5-1
CDR3: CASSFRLRDRASQETQYF
DNA: TGCGCCAGCAGCTTCCGCCTTAGGGACAGGGCCAGCCAAGAGACCCAGTACTTC